The 4 T cell receptor beta chains below were found in one sample sequenced in a study of regulatory T cells in long-lasting Graves disease. The authors built TCR beta libraries using iRepertoire HTBI primers and Arm-PCR of CDR3 regions. From the multiplex PCR reads, TCRdb called clonotypes with MiXCR, one entry per CDR3 protein. The table records about 400,000 distinct CDR3 sequences, roughly a sixth of them present only once. Indicated time point: newly diagnosed GD, antithyroid drugs for less than 3 months. PBMC-derived RNA was used for the TCR library. The source was peripheral blood mononuclear cells (PBMCs), collected at new diagnosis, from a patient treated with antithyroid drugs. The receptors stem from a female donor with Graves disease.

This clonotype was observed many times. The rearrangement links TRBV5-1 to TRBJ1-4, with D hard to call. The V gene's germline CDR1 is SGHRS and CDR2 YFSETQ. Between the trimmed V and J ends, which lost 0 bases and 8 bases, there was a span of 11 bases. The CDR3 contains 14 residues. CDR3 protein: CASSLDVSAEKLFF. Here the CDR3 DNA reads TGCGCCAGCAGCTTGGACGTTTCGGCGGAAAAACTGTTTTTT.

This clonotype has ten or more counts. The chain uses TRBV11-2 and TRBJ2-1, with 7 bases identical to TRBD2. The ends lost 5 bases at V and 4 bases at J; junction bases unmatched: 8. CDR3 length: 15 residues. The V gene's germline CDR1 is SGHAT and CDR2 FQNNGV. As DNA, the CDR3 is TGTGCCAGCAGCATCCGACTAGCCCAATACAATGAGCAGTTCTTC. Amino acid sequence: CASSIRLAQYNEQFF.

This clonotype was seen a handful of times. The genes are TRBV4-1 and TRBJ2-1; 8 bases match TRBD1. J gave up 1 base and V 7 bases, and 3 bases lay outside the gene matches. In germline, CDR1 is MGHRA, CDR2 YSYEKL. The CDR3 contains 14 residues. The CDR3 nucleotides are TGCGCCAGCAAACGGACAGGGTCCTACAATGAGCAGTTCTTC. Protein sequence: CASKRTGSYNEQFF.

This clonotype was found many times. The chain is built from TRBV27 and TRBJ1-1, with unresolved D. Germline values: CDR1 MNHEY, CDR2 SMNVEV (reference sequence). Trimming removed 5 bases at V and 0 bases at J, with 7 bases between. The CDR3 is made up of 13 amino acids. The CDR3 DNA is TGTGCCAGCAGTCCTAGTTTGAACACTGAAGCTTTCTTT. Its translation is CASSPSLNTEAFF.